These 18 T cell receptor beta chains were sequenced from one sample in a study of blood T cell repertoires in COVID-19. Sequencing was performed with immunoSEQ multiplex PCR; in TCRdb, only in-frame clones are kept and a portion is missing. This sample has about 200,000 clones, with more than 70% found just once. The sample comprised PBMCs or T cells enriched from blood (not recorded which). Receptors originate from a woman aged 40 to 50 with acute COVID-19.

The gene calls are TRBV4-3 and TRBJ2-7; a weak D match, TRBD2 (5 bases). V was trimmed by 3 bases and J by 4 bases, leaving 13 bases between them. The V gene's germline CDR1 is LGHNA and CDR2 YSLEER. The CDR3 extends over 14 amino acids. CDR3 sequence: CASSHSAGQYEQYF. The DNA of the CDR3 is TGCGCCAGCAGCCATTCCGCGGGCCAGTACGAGCAGTACTTC.

The chain employs TRBV15 and TRBJ2-3; possibly TRBD1 for D (6 bases). Germline V lookup: CDR1 LNHNV, CDR2 YYDKDF (reference sequence). V was shortened by 0 bases and J by 11 bases, with 15 bases between the two germline ends. The CDR3 length is 14 residues. The CDR3 region is CATSRDQAGVVQYF. The CDR3 nucleotides read TGTGCCACCAGCAGAGATCAGGCAGGGGTTGTGCAGTATTTT.

This sequence joins TRBV11-3 and TRBJ2-3, with TRBD1 matching 11 bases. The V and J ends lost 5 bases and 6 bases, in that order; junction bases with no gene match: 10. The CDR3 is 16 amino acids. Germline-derived CDR1 and CDR2 are SGHNT and YENEEA. The CDR3 protein is CASSPSRTGGADTQYF. CDR3 bases: TGTGCCAGCAGCCCGTCTAGGACAGGGGGCGCGGATACGCAGTATTTT.

The J gene is TRBJ2-3, the V gene TRBV5-6; weak D call: TRBD1 (5 bases). V gave up 1 base and J gave up 0 bases, with 9 bases separating them. CDR3 length equals 15 residues. The germline gives CDR1 SGHDT, CDR2 YYEEEE. The CDR3 DNA reads TGTGCCAGCAGCTTGCTAGGGGATAGCACAGATACGCAGTATTTT. As protein: CASSLLGDSTDTQYF.

The chain links TRBV6-5 to TRBJ2-7; TRBD2 is a possible D gene (6 bases). V lost 6 bases and J lost 7, with 10 bases in between. The CDR3 is made up of 11 amino acids. Germline V gene lookup returns CDR1 MNHEY and CDR2 SVGAGI. For the CDR3, the DNA is TGTGCCAGCAGCCGGAGGGGTGAGCAGTACTTC. Its translation: CASSRRGEQYF.

The rearrangement links TRBV2 to TRBJ2-2, with 8 bases that match TRBD1. V trimming: 7 bases; J trimming: 6 bases; junction bases outside the gene matches: 10. The CDR3 spans 15 residues. Germline loops: CDR1 SNHLY, CDR2 FYNNEI. The CDR3 reads CASTKDRADSGELFF. CDR3 nucleotide sequence: TGTGCCAGCACCAAGGACAGGGCGGACTCCGGGGAGCTGTTTTTT.

This chain joins TRBV18 and TRBJ1-5; 8 positions match TRBD1. The junction had 3 bases not matched to a gene; V was cut back by 4 bases and J by 4 bases. CDR1 and CDR2 from the germline V gene are KGHSH and LQKENI. The CDR3 consists of 14 residues. CDR3: CASSLGTGNQPQHF. The DNA for the CDR3 is TGTGCCAGCTCACTGGGGACAGGAAATCAGCCCCAGCATTTT.

This clone was recorded a few times. The rearrangement uses TRBV15 and TRBJ1-2; perhaps TRBD1 as D (6 bases). Germline V gene data show CDR1 as LNHNV and CDR2 as YYDKDF (reference sequence). The CDR3 totals 15 residues. Trimming shortened V by 3 bases and J by 6 bases, and 17 bases separated the two germline ends. CDR3 amino acids: CATSRTLGQLDGYTF. CDR3 sequence (DNA): TGTGCCACCAGCAGGACCCTCGGACAGCTAGATGGCTACACCTTC.

This clone appeared a single time. This chain joins TRBV5-4 and TRBJ2-7, with 7 bases aligning to TRBD2. The CDR3 sequence is 15 residues long. The J segment lost 0 bases and the V segment lost 0 bases, leaving 3 bases of the junction unmatched. CDR1 is SGHNT, CDR2 YYREEE, per germline (reference sequence). The CDR3 reads CASSLVGGSSYEQYF. CDR3 in DNA: TGTGCCAGCAGCTTGGTCGGGGGGAGCTCCTACGAGCAGTACTTC.

The rearrangement links TRBV5-4 to TRBJ2-5, with 9 bases that match TRBD2. Trimming cost V 4 bases and J 4 bases; bases outside gene matches: 8. Looked up from germline, CDR1 is SGHNT and CDR2 is YYREEE (reference sequence). The length of the CDR3 is 15 residues. This CDR3 is CASSPPTSGLETQYF. The CDR3 DNA sequence: TGTGCCAGCAGCCCCCCTACTAGCGGGTTAGAGACCCAGTACTTC.

The rearrangement links TRBV10-3 to TRBJ2-3, with D tentatively TRBD2 (6 bases). This CDR3 spans 13 amino acids. The ends were cut back, 8 bases at V and 4 bases at J, with 13 bases in the middle. Germline loops: CDR1 ENHRY, CDR2 SYGVKD. CDR3 bases: TGTGCCATCTGGGTTGGAGGGTCAGATACGCAGTATTTT. Encoded protein: CAIWVGGSDTQYF.

The J gene is TRBJ1-2, the V gene TRBV12-3 or TRBV12-4, with a possible D match to TRBD1 (6 bases). Trimming stripped 5 bases from V and 5 bases from J, with 12 bases between. The CDR3 has 13 amino acids. CDR3 loop: CASSATGIYGYTF. The DNA of the CDR3 is TGTGCCAGCAGTGCCACAGGGATTTATGGCTACACCTTC.

This clone was seen only a few times. This same CDR3 is encoded by further DNA sequences in the sample. V and J are TRBV6-1 and TRBJ2-7; TRBD2 agrees at 10 bases. V was clipped by 2 bases and J by 4 bases; unmatched bases: 5. The CDR3 is 15 residues long. Per the germline V gene, CDR1 is MNHNS and CDR2 is SASEGT. The CDR3 region has the DNA TGTGCCAGCAGTGAACGGGCTAGCGGGAGTTACGAGCAGTACTTC. It yields the protein CASSERASGSYEQYF.

The chain joins TRBV28 to TRBJ2-7; D gene unclear. Deletions cut 6 bases from V and 5 bases from J, with 5 bases between. From germline, CDR1 is MDHEN and CDR2 SYDVKM. CDR3 length: 10 residues. In DNA form, the CDR3 reads TGTGCCAGCAGGGGCCACGAGCAGTACTTC. Translation gives CASRGHEQYF.

This clone has a handful of counts. The chain couples TRBV10-3 to TRBJ2-2, with 9 bases that match TRBD1. This CDR3 has 14 amino acids. The junction had 4 bases not matched to a gene; V was cut back by 6 bases and J by 5 bases. In germline, CDR1 is ENHRY, CDR2 SYGVKD. DNA for the CDR3: TGTGCCATCAGGGGGGACAGGGAAACCGGGGAGCTGTTTTTT. It codes for CAIRGDRETGELFF.

The CDR3 sequence: CASSKARQEVEGYTF. The DNA for the CDR3 is TGTGCCAGCAGCAAAGCGAGGCAGGAGGTAGAGGGCTACACCTTC. The rearrangement joins TRBV21-1 to TRBJ1-2. TRBV21-1 is tagged as a pseudogene. The CDR3 totals 15 residues.

This clone came up once. V gene TRBV29-1 combines with J gene TRBJ1-1; 7 bases match TRBD1. Trimming cost V 6 bases and J 1 base; bases outside gene matches: 17. Germline V gene sequence: CDR1 SQVTM, CDR2 ANQGSEA. CDR3 length: 17 amino acids. This CDR3 reads CSVYRGSLATPNTEAFF. In nucleotides, the CDR3 is TGCAGCGTCTACAGGGGAAGTTTGGCAACCCCGAACACTGAAGCTTTCTTT. The full variable domain, with the rest looked up from reference TRBV29-1 and TRBJ1-1, is SAVISQKPSRDICQRGTSLTIQCQVDSQVTMMFWYRQQPGQSLTLIATANQGSEATYESGFVIDKFPISRPNLTFSTLTVSNMSPEDSSIYLCSVYRGSLATPNTEAFFGQGTRLTVV.

The J gene is TRBJ2-2, the V gene TRBV19, with a possible D match to TRBD2 (5 bases). V was cut by 9 bases and J by 4 bases, with 15 bases left in between. The CDR3 has 14 amino acids. Germline-derived CDR1 and CDR2 are LNHDA and SQIVND (reference sequence). The CDR3 spells CASQNVGSTGELFF. The CDR3 nucleotides are TGTGCCAGCCAAAACGTAGGGAGCACCGGGGAGCTGTTTTTT.